A selection of T cell receptor beta chains follows, all from one sample in a study of cytomegalovirus exposure and HLA in healthy donors. Sequencing used immunoSEQ multiplex PCR; TCRdb keeps in-frame clones, though not all of them. The sample comprises about 130,000 clones, approximately 80% of which are singletons, and roughly 27% rests with the top ten. Specimen: PBMCs. The receptors were sampled from a man aged 30-40 years in good health and CMV-seropositive. CDR3s include the opening cysteine and the closing phenylalanine or tryptophan. Each record gives: V gene, D gene, clone size, J gene, CDR3 protein, CDR3 DNA. The D gene is left open where the match is weak. A clone size is listed for some rows: how often the clone was seen (once, few, many), or a class if it is expanded.

V gene: TRBV6-6
D gene: TRBD1
clone size: .
J gene: TRBJ2-2
CDR3 protein: CASRIGQGFTGELFF
CDR3 DNA: TGTGCCAGCAGAATCGGACAGGGGTTTACCGGGGAGCTGTTTTTT

V gene: TRBV7-2
D gene: TRBD2
clone size: .
J gene: TRBJ2-1
CDR3 protein: CASSISGGDYNEQFF
CDR3 DNA: TGTGCCAGCAGCATAAGCGGGGGGGATTACAATGAGCAGTTCTTC

V gene: TRBV29-1
D gene: TRBD1
clone size: .
J gene: TRBJ2-1
CDR3 protein: CSAEPGQGVPEQFF
CDR3 DNA: TGCAGCGCCGAACCGGGACAGGGGGTACCTGAGCAGTTCTTC

V gene: TRBV5-1
D gene: TRBD1
clone size: .
J gene: TRBJ1-1
CDR3 protein: CASSLATGLNTEAFF
CDR3 DNA: TGCGCCAGCAGCTTGGCGACAGGGCTGAACACTGAAGCTTTCTTT

V gene: TRBV11-2
D gene: .
clone size: .
J gene: TRBJ2-5
CDR3 protein: CASSSPAQGRETQYF
CDR3 DNA: TGTGCCAGCAGCTCACCGGCCCAGGGTAGGGAGACCCAGTACTTC

V gene: TRBV6-1
D gene: TRBD1
clone size: .
J gene: TRBJ1-5
CDR3 protein: CASRETGDSNQPQHF
CDR3 DNA: TGTGCCAGCAGGGAGACAGGGGATAGCAATCAGCCCCAGCATTTT

V gene: TRBV7-9
D gene: TRBD1
clone size: .
J gene: TRBJ1-4
CDR3 protein: CASSPGTVLNEKLFF
CDR3 DNA: TGTGCCAGCAGCCCCGGGACAGTCCTTAATGAAAAACTGTTTTTT

V gene: TRBV28
D gene: .
clone size: .
J gene: TRBJ1-5
CDR3 protein: CASSSQGSNQPQHF
CDR3 DNA: TGTGCCAGCAGTTCACAGGGTAGCAATCAGCCCCAGCATTTT

V gene: TRBV29-1
D gene: .
clone size: .
J gene: TRBJ2-7
CDR3 protein: CSVAAVEGRSTYEQYF
CDR3 DNA: TGCAGCGTTGCGGCGGTGGAGGGACGATCAACCTACGAGCAGTACTTC

V gene: TRBV7-2
D gene: TRBD2
clone size: .
J gene: TRBJ2-7
CDR3 protein: CASSSSSGTRAEQYF
CDR3 DNA: TGTGCCAGCAGCTCTTCTAGCGGGACTAGAGCCGAGCAGTACTTC

V gene: TRBV5-4
D gene: .
clone size: .
J gene: TRBJ2-5
CDR3 protein: CASSLALLETQYF
CDR3 DNA: TGTGCCAGCAGCTTGGCCTTGTTGGAGACCCAGTACTTC

V gene: TRBV7-2
D gene: .
clone size: .
J gene: TRBJ1-1
CDR3 protein: CASSLEPVSWTVEAFF
CDR3 DNA: TGTGCCAGCAGCTTAGAACCAGTTTCCTGGACTGTTGAAGCTTTCTTT

V gene: TRBV29-1
D gene: .
clone size: .
J gene: TRBJ1-2
CDR3 protein: CSVGGGHGYTF
CDR3 DNA: TGCAGCGTTGGGGGGGGTCATGGCTACACCTTC

V gene: TRBV5-1
D gene: TRBD2
clone size: .
J gene: TRBJ2-2
CDR3 protein: CASSLALAGVYGELFF
CDR3 DNA: TGCGCCAGCAGCTTGGCTCTAGCGGGAGTGTACGGGGAGCTGTTTTTT

V gene: TRBV5-1
D gene: TRBD1
clone size: .
J gene: TRBJ1-4
CDR3 protein: CASSAGTGGRGEKLFF
CDR3 DNA: TGCGCCAGCAGCGCCGGGACAGGGGGAAGGGGTGAAAAACTGTTTTTT

V gene: TRBV4-1
D gene: TRBD1
clone size: .
J gene: TRBJ1-2
CDR3 protein: CASSQGDRPNYGYTF
CDR3 DNA: TGCGCCAGCAGCCAAGGGGACAGACCTAACTATGGCTACACCTTC

V gene: TRBV5-1
D gene: .
clone size: .
J gene: TRBJ2-1
CDR3 protein: CASSLARDGQFF
CDR3 DNA: TGCGCCAGCAGCTTGGCCAGGGATGGGCAGTTCTTC

V gene: TRBV7-9
D gene: .
clone size: .
J gene: TRBJ2-3
CDR3 protein: CASSLDYRDTQYF
CDR3 DNA: TGTGCCAGCAGCTTAGATTATAGAGATACGCAGTATTTT

V gene: TRBV4-3
D gene: .
clone size: .
J gene: TRBJ2-6
CDR3 protein: CASSQDRGIGAGANVLTF
CDR3 DNA: TGCGCCAGCAGCCAAGACCGGGGAATTGGCGCTGGGGCCAACGTCCTGACTTTC

V gene: TRBV5-1
D gene: .
clone size: .
J gene: TRBJ2-5
CDR3 protein: CASSSGPPRETQYF
CDR3 DNA: TGCGCCAGCAGCAGCGGACCCCCTCGGGAGACCCAGTACTTC

V gene: TRBV5-4
D gene: .
clone size: .
J gene: TRBJ1-2
CDR3 protein: CASSFDSFYGYTF
CDR3 DNA: TGTGCCAGCAGCTTCGACAGTTTCTATGGCTACACCTTC

V gene: TRBV5-1
D gene: TRBD2
clone size: .
J gene: TRBJ2-5
CDR3 protein: CASSLVSGGRETQYF
CDR3 DNA: TGCGCCAGCAGCTTGGTTAGCGGGGGCCGGGAGACCCAGTACTTC

V gene: TRBV6-6
D gene: .
clone size: .
J gene: TRBJ1-2
CDR3 protein: CASGRDYGYTF
CDR3 DNA: TGTGCCAGCGGCAGGGACTATGGCTACACCTTC

V gene: TRBV6-1
D gene: .
clone size: .
J gene: TRBJ1-3
CDR3 protein: CASSEAWRGNTIYF
CDR3 DNA: TGTGCCAGCAGTGAAGCTTGGCGGGGAAACACCATATATTTT

V gene: TRBV27
D gene: .
clone size: .
J gene: TRBJ1-2
CDR3 protein: CASSFLGERYGYTF
CDR3 DNA: TGTGCCAGCAGTTTTCTCGGGGAAAGGTATGGCTACACCTTC

V gene: TRBV4-2
D gene: .
clone size: few
J gene: TRBJ2-5
CDR3 protein: CASSQDGNTQYF
CDR3 DNA: TGTGCCAGCAGCCAAGACGGTAATACCCAGTACTTC

V gene: TRBV18
D gene: .
clone size: .
J gene: TRBJ2-6
CDR3 protein: CASSPQGPGVGANVLTF
CDR3 DNA: TGTGCCAGCTCACCACAGGGGCCCGGTGTTGGGGCCAACGTCCTGACTTTC

V gene: TRBV28
D gene: TRBD2
clone size: .
J gene: TRBJ2-5
CDR3 protein: CASSHELAGGGTQYF
CDR3 DNA: TGTGCCAGCAGCCACGAACTAGCGGGAGGGGGGACCCAGTACTTC

V gene: TRBV15
D gene: .
clone size: .
J gene: TRBJ2-7
CDR3 protein: CATSPMAVSHEQYF
CDR3 DNA: TGTGCCACCAGCCCCATGGCCGTCTCCCACGAGCAGTACTTC

V gene: TRBV5-1
D gene: .
clone size: .
J gene: TRBJ2-4
CDR3 protein: CASSLLQGLAKNIQYF
CDR3 DNA: TGCGCCAGCAGCTTACTTCAGGGTCTGGCCAAAAACATTCAGTACTTC

V gene: TRBV7-8
D gene: .
clone size: once
J gene: TRBJ1-1
CDR3 protein: CASSLVFDSPNTEAFF
CDR3 DNA: TGTGCCAGCAGCTTAGTGTTCGATAGCCCTAACACTGAAGCTTTCTTT

V gene: TRBV5-1
D gene: .
clone size: .
J gene: TRBJ1-2
CDR3 protein: CASSWQDPNYGYTF
CDR3 DNA: TGCGCCAGCAGCTGGCAGGATCCTAACTATGGCTACACCTTC

V gene: TRBV5-1
D gene: .
clone size: few
J gene: TRBJ2-1
CDR3 protein: CASSSEENREQFF
CDR3 DNA: TGCGCCAGCAGCTCAGAAGAAAACAGAGAGCAGTTCTTC

V gene: TRBV29-1
D gene: TRBD1
clone size: .
J gene: TRBJ2-7
CDR3 protein: CSVEIWGERDRASYEQYF
CDR3 DNA: TGCAGCGTTGAAATTTGGGGAGAAAGGGACAGGGCCTCCTACGAGCAGTACTTC

V gene: TRBV6-5
D gene: TRBD1
clone size: .
J gene: TRBJ2-1
CDR3 protein: CASSYSRGPSYNEQFF
CDR3 DNA: TGTGCCAGCAGTTACTCGAGGGGGCCCTCCTACAATGAGCAGTTCTTC

V gene: TRBV9
D gene: TRBD1
clone size: .
J gene: TRBJ2-1
CDR3 protein: CASSVGQGDRNEQFF
CDR3 DNA: TGTGCCAGCAGCGTTGGACAGGGTGATCGCAATGAGCAGTTCTTC

V gene: TRBV16
D gene: .
clone size: .
J gene: TRBJ1-1
CDR3 protein: CASSPGGSEAFF
CDR3 DNA: TGTGCCAGCAGCCCCGGGGGAAGTGAAGCTTTCTTT

V gene: TRBV5-1
D gene: .
clone size: .
J gene: TRBJ2-6
CDR3 protein: CASSLSVSGANVLTF
CDR3 DNA: TGCGCCAGCAGCTTGTCCGTCTCTGGGGCCAACGTCCTGACTTTC

V gene: TRBV28
D gene: TRBD1
clone size: .
J gene: TRBJ1-4
CDR3 protein: CASNRFDRDRGRINEKLFF
CDR3 DNA: TGTGCCAGCAACCGCTTCGACCGGGACAGGGGGCGGATTAATGAAAAACTGTTTTTT

V gene: TRBV5-1
D gene: TRBD2
clone size: .
J gene: TRBJ2-1
CDR3 protein: CASRALTSGSPNEQFF
CDR3 DNA: TGCGCCAGCAGGGCCCTAACTAGCGGGAGTCCCAATGAGCAGTTCTTC

V gene: TRBV18
D gene: .
clone size: .
J gene: TRBJ2-1
CDR3 protein: CASSPASAMEQFF
CDR3 DNA: TGTGCCAGCTCACCAGCTAGCGCCATGGAGCAGTTCTTC

V gene: TRBV5-1
D gene: TRBD1
clone size: .
J gene: TRBJ1-2
CDR3 protein: CASSSPPGQTTNYGYTF
CDR3 DNA: TGCGCCAGCAGCTCACCGCCGGGACAGACTACTAACTATGGCTACACCTTC

V gene: TRBV7-8
D gene: TRBD1
clone size: few
J gene: TRBJ1-3
CDR3 protein: CASSPRHAGQGSGNTIYF
CDR3 DNA: TGTGCCAGCAGCCCAAGACATGCCGGACAGGGCTCTGGAAACACCATATATTTT

V gene: TRBV7-7
D gene: TRBD1
clone size: .
J gene: TRBJ2-3
CDR3 protein: CASSAGQGDTQYF
CDR3 DNA: TGTGCCAGCTCCGCAGGACAGGGCGATACGCAGTATTTT

V gene: TRBV7-3
D gene: TRBD2
clone size: .
J gene: TRBJ2-3
CDR3 protein: CASSPMTSASTDTQYF
CDR3 DNA: TGTGCCAGCAGCCCGATGACTAGCGCCAGCACAGATACGCAGTATTTT

V gene: TRBV5-4
D gene: TRBD1
clone size: .
J gene: TRBJ1-2
CDR3 protein: CASSRSGQWGGYTF
CDR3 DNA: TGTGCCAGCAGCCGCTCGGGACAGTGGGGTGGCTACACCTTC

V gene: TRBV19
D gene: .
clone size: once
J gene: TRBJ1-2
CDR3 protein: CASNEINRSYGYTF
CDR3 DNA: TGTGCCAGTAACGAGATAAACAGATCCTATGGCTACACCTTC

V gene: TRBV5-4
D gene: .
clone size: .
J gene: TRBJ2-5
CDR3 protein: CASTKGGSGEETQYF
CDR3 DNA: TGTGCCAGCACTAAGGGGGGGTCGGGAGAAGAGACCCAGTACTTC

V gene: TRBV25-1
D gene: TRBD2
clone size: .
J gene: TRBJ2-7
CDR3 protein: CASSRLGGGVYEQYF
CDR3 DNA: TGTGCCAGCAGTCGTCTCGGTGGGGGGGTCTACGAGCAGTACTTC